Listed below are T cell receptor beta chains from one sample, sequenced in a study of T cells after yellow fever vaccination. One entry per CDR3 protein, called by TCRdb with MiXCR from the 5' RACE reads. The sample has over 150,000 distinct CDR3 sequences; around 7.3% are singletons. The input for sequencing was CD4+ T cells sorted from PBMCs, taken 4 to 6 days after the first yellow fever vaccination. Source of these receptors: a man aged 18 to 30 who received the YFV17D yellow fever vaccine. Each CDR3 is given with its conserved first and last residue. The order of the fields is D gene, V gene, clone size, J gene, CDR3 DNA, CDR3 protein. A D gene is named only where the DNA matches it firmly. Clone size is given for some rows only: seen once, a few or many times, or a class if the clone is expanded.

d_call: TRBD1; v_call: TRBV6-2/TRBV6-3; clone_size: few; j_call: TRBJ2-1; cdr3_nt: TGTGCCAGCAGTTTCCACAGGGGGTACAATGAGCAGTTCTTC; cdr3_aa: CASSFHRGYNEQFF
d_call: -; v_call: TRBV12-3/TRBV12-4; clone_size: many; j_call: TRBJ2-1; cdr3_nt: TGTGCCAGCAGTTTTAGGCTATACCCCTACAATGAGCAGTTCTTC; cdr3_aa: CASSFRLYPYNEQFF
d_call: -; v_call: TRBV12-3/TRBV12-4; clone_size: -; j_call: TRBJ1-5; cdr3_nt: TGTGCCAGCAGTTTAGCGGTGACAGGTGCCGTTAATCAGCCCCAGCATTTT; cdr3_aa: CASSLAVTGAVNQPQHF
d_call: -; v_call: TRBV19; clone_size: few; j_call: TRBJ2-2; cdr3_nt: TGTGCCAGTAGTATTGAAAACCAGAACACCGGGGAGCTGTTTTTT; cdr3_aa: CASSIENQNTGELFF
d_call: -; v_call: TRBV5-1; clone_size: many; j_call: TRBJ2-2; cdr3_nt: TGCGCCAGCAGCTTGGATGACGGAAGCACCGGGGAGCTGTTTTTT; cdr3_aa: CASSLDDGSTGELFF
d_call: TRBD1; v_call: TRBV7-9; clone_size: -; j_call: TRBJ2-7; cdr3_nt: TGTGCCAGCAGCCGAAACACAGGGGGTTCCTACGAGCAGTACTTC; cdr3_aa: CASSRNTGGSYEQYF
d_call: -; v_call: TRBV4-1; clone_size: few; j_call: TRBJ2-7; cdr3_nt: TGCGCCAGCAGCCAGCTGGGTAGCGGCTACGAGCAGTACTTC; cdr3_aa: CASSQLGSGYEQYF
d_call: TRBD1; v_call: TRBV5-4; clone_size: many; j_call: TRBJ1-4; cdr3_nt: TGTGCCAGCAGCTCCACAGGGGGAGGGGAAAAACTGTTTTTT; cdr3_aa: CASSSTGGGEKLFF
d_call: -; v_call: TRBV7-2; clone_size: few; j_call: TRBJ1-5; cdr3_nt: TGTGCCAGCAGTTGGACAGTTAGCAATCAGCCCCAGCATTTT; cdr3_aa: CASSWTVSNQPQHF
d_call: -; v_call: TRBV5-1; clone_size: many; j_call: TRBJ2-1; cdr3_nt: TGCGCCAGCAGCGGGCGGGGGCCGTACAATGAGCAGTTCTTC; cdr3_aa: CASSGRGPYNEQFF
d_call: TRBD1; v_call: TRBV7-6; clone_size: few; j_call: TRBJ1-1; cdr3_nt: TGTGCCAGCAGCAGGGACAGTCTGAACACTGAAGCTTTCTTT; cdr3_aa: CASSRDSLNTEAFF
d_call: TRBD1; v_call: TRBV5-1; clone_size: many; j_call: TRBJ2-2; cdr3_nt: TGCGCCAGCAGCGTTCTTAGGGGGCCTCGAGTCGGGGAGCTGTTTTTT; cdr3_aa: CASSVLRGPRVGELFF
d_call: TRBD1; v_call: TRBV7-2; clone_size: many; j_call: TRBJ2-1; cdr3_nt: TGTGCCAGCAGTTTCGACAGGGCCTACAATGAGCAGTTCTTC; cdr3_aa: CASSFDRAYNEQFF
d_call: TRBD1; v_call: TRBV29-1; clone_size: many; j_call: TRBJ1-2; cdr3_nt: TGCAGCGTGGTGGGACAGGGGTTTGGATATGGCTACACCTTC; cdr3_aa: CSVVGQGFGYGYTF
d_call: TRBD2; v_call: TRBV4-1; clone_size: many; j_call: TRBJ2-1; cdr3_nt: TGCGCCAGCAGCCCCCTACGGGGGGATCTGCGGGAGCAGTTCTTC; cdr3_aa: CASSPLRGDLREQFF
d_call: -; v_call: TRBV20-1; clone_size: -; j_call: TRBJ2-3; cdr3_nt: TGCAGCGCTAGAGAGTTCGAAGAACGGGACTTCACAGATACGCAGTATTTT; cdr3_aa: CSAREFEERDFTDTQYF
d_call: -; v_call: TRBV5-1; clone_size: many; j_call: TRBJ2-2; cdr3_nt: TGCGCCAGCAGCGCCCCGAACACCGGGGAGCTGTTTTTT; cdr3_aa: CASSAPNTGELFF
d_call: -; v_call: TRBV20-1; clone_size: -; j_call: TRBJ1-1; cdr3_nt: TGCAGTGCTAGCGGAGGCAGGGCGGCCACTGAAGCTTTCTTT; cdr3_aa: CSASGGRAATEAFF
d_call: TRBD1; v_call: TRBV20-1; clone_size: few; j_call: TRBJ2-7; cdr3_nt: TGCAGTGCCCCCGGGACAGGGTGGACCGAGCAGTACTTC; cdr3_aa: CSAPGTGWTEQYF
d_call: TRBD1; v_call: TRBV7-2; clone_size: few; j_call: TRBJ2-7; cdr3_nt: TGTGCCAGCAGCCTCGGGACAGTTCTCTCCTACGAGCAGTACTTC; cdr3_aa: CASSLGTVLSYEQYF
d_call: -; v_call: TRBV6-5; clone_size: many; j_call: TRBJ1-1; cdr3_nt: TGTGCCAGCAGTTACTCGAGGAGGGGAGCCACTGAAGCTTTCTTT; cdr3_aa: CASSYSRRGATEAFF
d_call: -; v_call: TRBV4-1; clone_size: -; j_call: TRBJ1-3; cdr3_nt: TGCGCCAGCAGCCAAGAAGGCCTACGGCGTGGAAACACCATATATTTT; cdr3_aa: CASSQEGLRRGNTIYF
d_call: TRBD1; v_call: TRBV29-1; clone_size: many; j_call: TRBJ1-1; cdr3_nt: TGCAGCGTCCAAGACACAGGGGGGGCGATCACTGAAGCTTTCTTT; cdr3_aa: CSVQDTGGAITEAFF
d_call: -; v_call: TRBV7-9; clone_size: few; j_call: TRBJ1-1; cdr3_nt: TGTGCCAGCAGCCGAACAACGGGCACTGAAGCTTTCTTT; cdr3_aa: CASSRTTGTEAFF
d_call: -; v_call: TRBV27; clone_size: -; j_call: TRBJ2-3; cdr3_nt: TGTGCCAGCAGTCCGACCCTCGGAGATACGCAGTATTTT; cdr3_aa: CASSPTLGDTQYF
d_call: -; v_call: TRBV11-2; clone_size: many; j_call: TRBJ2-6; cdr3_nt: TGTGCCAGCAGTCATTTCGCAGACCTTAGCTCTGGGGCCAACGTCCTGACTTTC; cdr3_aa: CASSHFADLSSGANVLTF
d_call: -; v_call: TRBV10-3; clone_size: few; j_call: TRBJ2-2; cdr3_nt: TGTGCCATCAGTAACGCAGGGCAGAACACCGGGGAGCTGTTTTTT; cdr3_aa: CAISNAGQNTGELFF
d_call: -; v_call: TRBV6-1; clone_size: few; j_call: TRBJ1-5; cdr3_nt: TGTGCCAGCAGTAGGGTAGGAGGGCAGCCCCAGCATTTT; cdr3_aa: CASSRVGGQPQHF
d_call: TRBD1; v_call: TRBV12-3/TRBV12-4; clone_size: many; j_call: TRBJ1-5; cdr3_nt: TGTGCCAGCACCAAGGACAGGATTAGCAATCAGCCCCAGCATTTT; cdr3_aa: CASTKDRISNQPQHF
d_call: TRBD2; v_call: TRBV7-2; clone_size: -; j_call: TRBJ2-3; cdr3_nt: TGTGCCAGCAGCTCCCCTAAGACTAGCGGGAGGGGAGATACGCAGTATTTT; cdr3_aa: CASSSPKTSGRGDTQYF
d_call: TRBD1; v_call: TRBV4-3; clone_size: many; j_call: TRBJ1-6; cdr3_nt: TGCGCCAGCAGCCAGGGACAGGGATCACCCCTCCACTTT; cdr3_aa: CASSQGQGSPLHF
d_call: -; v_call: TRBV5-4; clone_size: -; j_call: TRBJ1-4; cdr3_nt: TGTGCCAGCAGCTTTCCCGGGGGCGCTGAAAAACTGTTTTTT; cdr3_aa: CASSFPGGAEKLFF
d_call: -; v_call: TRBV4-1; clone_size: many; j_call: TRBJ1-5; cdr3_nt: TGCGCCAGCAGCCCCGGGGAGGGCCAACAGCCCCAGCATTTT; cdr3_aa: CASSPGEGQQPQHF
d_call: -; v_call: TRBV4-3; clone_size: many; j_call: TRBJ1-4; cdr3_nt: TGCGCCAGCAGCCAAGGGCAGCTCGCAACTAATGAAAAACTGTTTTTT; cdr3_aa: CASSQGQLATNEKLFF
d_call: -; v_call: TRBV2; clone_size: -; j_call: TRBJ2-2; cdr3_nt: TGTGCCAGCAGTGAAGGTAGAAACACCGGGGAGCTGTTTTTT; cdr3_aa: CASSEGRNTGELFF
d_call: -; v_call: TRBV3-1; clone_size: many; j_call: TRBJ1-2; cdr3_nt: TGTGCCAGCAGCCAAGTGACAGGTGGTAACTATGGCTACACCTTC; cdr3_aa: CASSQVTGGNYGYTF
d_call: -; v_call: TRBV5-1; clone_size: many; j_call: TRBJ2-7; cdr3_nt: TGCGCCAGCAGCTTGGAGGCAGGGGTCTACGAGCAGTACTTC; cdr3_aa: CASSLEAGVYEQYF
d_call: TRBD2; v_call: TRBV5-1; clone_size: many; j_call: TRBJ2-1; cdr3_nt: TGCGCCAGCAGCTTGCTCTCTAGCGGGGGGAATGAGCAGTTCTTC; cdr3_aa: CASSLLSSGGNEQFF
d_call: -; v_call: TRBV14; clone_size: few; j_call: TRBJ1-2; cdr3_nt: TGTGCCAGCAGCCAAGTTTCCGGAATGAACTATGGCTACACCTTC; cdr3_aa: CASSQVSGMNYGYTF
d_call: -; v_call: TRBV5-5; clone_size: many; j_call: TRBJ1-4; cdr3_nt: TGTGCCAGCAGCTTGGAAGAGGAAAAACTGTTTTTT; cdr3_aa: CASSLEEEKLFF
d_call: -; v_call: TRBV5-1; clone_size: few; j_call: TRBJ1-2; cdr3_nt: TGCGCCAGCAGCTCTTCCCTTTATGGCTACACCTTC; cdr3_aa: CASSSSLYGYTF
d_call: -; v_call: TRBV7-2; clone_size: many; j_call: TRBJ2-3; cdr3_nt: TGTGCCAGCAGAGGCGGCGCAGATACGCAGTATTTT; cdr3_aa: CASRGGADTQYF
d_call: TRBD2; v_call: TRBV12-3/TRBV12-4; clone_size: -; j_call: TRBJ2-1; cdr3_nt: TGTGCCAGCAGTTTAGCGCTCAATAGCGGGGTCTACAATGAGCAGTTCTTC; cdr3_aa: CASSLALNSGVYNEQFF
d_call: -; v_call: TRBV12-3/TRBV12-4; clone_size: many; j_call: TRBJ2-5; cdr3_nt: TGTGCCAGCAGTTTTGGGGGGACCGGTAATTTGGAGACCCAGTACTTC; cdr3_aa: CASSFGGTGNLETQYF
d_call: -; v_call: TRBV18; clone_size: many; j_call: TRBJ2-1; cdr3_nt: TGTGCCAGCTCACGGGATCTCTTTAGTAATGAGCAGTTCTTC; cdr3_aa: CASSRDLFSNEQFF
d_call: -; v_call: TRBV19; clone_size: many; j_call: TRBJ2-3; cdr3_nt: TGTGCCAGTAGTCCCTCTTCGGAAAATACGCAGTATTTT; cdr3_aa: CASSPSSENTQYF
d_call: -; v_call: TRBV20-1; clone_size: many; j_call: TRBJ1-2; cdr3_nt: TGCAGTGCTAGAGCCGGGGGCTACACCTTC; cdr3_aa: CSARAGGYTF
d_call: TRBD1; v_call: TRBV12-3/TRBV12-4; clone_size: many; j_call: TRBJ1-6; cdr3_nt: TGTGCCAGCACCCGGGACAGGGGTAATTCACCCCTCCACTTT; cdr3_aa: CASTRDRGNSPLHF
d_call: TRBD1; v_call: TRBV15; clone_size: few; j_call: TRBJ2-5; cdr3_nt: TGTGCCACCAGCAGAGGGGGGACAGCGTACCAAGAGACCCAGTACTTC; cdr3_aa: CATSRGGTAYQETQYF
d_call: TRBD2; v_call: TRBV6-5; clone_size: many; j_call: TRBJ2-3; cdr3_nt: TGTGCCAGCAGTTACCGCGGGGGGTTCACAGATACGCAGTATTTT; cdr3_aa: CASSYRGGFTDTQYF
d_call: -; v_call: TRBV12-3/TRBV12-4; clone_size: many; j_call: TRBJ1-4; cdr3_nt: TGTGCCAGCACGCCCAGCTTTGCAACTAATGAAAAACTGTTTTTT; cdr3_aa: CASTPSFATNEKLFF
d_call: TRBD2; v_call: TRBV25-1; clone_size: few; j_call: TRBJ2-7; cdr3_nt: TGTGCCAGCAGTGAAGGGGCTAGCGGGGGGGACGGCGAGCAGTACTTC; cdr3_aa: CASSEGASGGDGEQYF
d_call: TRBD1; v_call: TRBV7-9; clone_size: many; j_call: TRBJ1-2; cdr3_nt: TGTGCCAGCAGCTCCACAACAGGGGGAGTCTATGGCTACACCTTC; cdr3_aa: CASSSTTGGVYGYTF
d_call: TRBD1; v_call: TRBV5-5; clone_size: many; j_call: TRBJ2-2; cdr3_nt: TGTGCCAGCAGAAGGACAGGTTCCCCCGGGGAGCTGTTTTTT; cdr3_aa: CASRRTGSPGELFF
d_call: -; v_call: TRBV6-2/TRBV6-3; clone_size: many; j_call: TRBJ2-2; cdr3_nt: TGTGCCAGCAGTTACGTCCAGGCGAACACCGGGGAGCTGTTTTTT; cdr3_aa: CASSYVQANTGELFF
d_call: -; v_call: TRBV7-2; clone_size: many; j_call: TRBJ1-1; cdr3_nt: TGTGCCAGCAGCCCACGGGGTCGCGCTGAAGCTTTCTTT; cdr3_aa: CASSPRGRAEAFF
d_call: -; v_call: TRBV11-2; clone_size: many; j_call: TRBJ2-5; cdr3_nt: TGTGCCAGCAGCAAAAAAGATCAGCTTGCGACCCAGTACTTC; cdr3_aa: CASSKKDQLATQYF